These 23 T cell receptor beta chains originate from one sample sequenced in a study of low-dose radiotherapy and immunotherapy resistance in tumors. Priming of first-strand cDNA relied on TRAV- and TRBV-specific primers (covering alpha and beta chains). TCRs were put through 20 PCR cycles of amplification with Phusion. A constant-region primer and the V-primer adapter served as the primer pair. TCRdb independently ran MiXCR on the reads; one entry per CDR3 protein. This table holds about 64,000 distinct CDR3 sequences, less than 30% found once. The time point is: before trial treatment. This specimen was PBMCs, taken before treatment. The origin of the receptors is a male donor with rectosigmoid adenocarcinoma.

The chain joins TRBV21-1 to TRBJ2-5. TRBV21-1 constitutes a pseudogene. This CDR3 is built from 15 residues. CDR3 nucleotides: TGTGCCAGCAGCACGGTTAATGGGATTGAGGAGACCCAGTACTTC. This codes for CASSTVNGIEETQYF.

This clonotype was seen a handful of times. Only one base separates this from a far larger clonotype, so it likely reflects a read error. This chain joins TRBV4-1 and TRBJ2-7; 7 bases fit TRBD2. This CDR3 has 16 amino acids. The trim removed 4 bases at V and 7 bases at J, leaving 16 bases unmatched. In germline, CDR1 is MGHRA, CDR2 YSYEKL. CDR3 DNA sequence: TGCGCCAGCAGCCCTTTACCGGGAGGTTCCTACAATGAGCAGTACTTC. This gives the protein CASSPLPGGSYNEQYF.

CDR3 loop: CASSSGGVVREQYF. As DNA, the CDR3 is TGTGCCAGCAGTTCTGGCGGGGTGGTGCGGGAGCAGTACTTC. This chain links TRBV5-4 with TRBJ2-7, with D possibly TRBD2 on 6 matching bases. Trimming left V 5 bases short and J 7 bases short, with 19 bases between. Germline V lookup: CDR1 SGHNT, CDR2 YYREEE (reference sequence). The CDR3 runs 14 residues. Together with reference TRBV5-4 and TRBJ2-7, the CDR3 gives the full variable domain: ETGVTQSPTHLIKTRGQQVTLRCSSQSGHNTVSWYQQALGQGPQFIFQYYREEENGRGNFPPRFSGLQFPNYSSELNVNALELDDSALYLCASSSGGVVREQYFGPGTRLTVT.

Details on this clonotype: This is likely an artifact of a read error, given a far larger clone one base away. The chain links TRBV12-3 or TRBV12-4 to TRBJ2-2; D unclear. This CDR3 spans 13 amino acids. Trimming left V 7 bases short and J 7 bases short, with 13 bases between. This chain's CDR3 is CASNPRVSGELFF. The CDR3 DNA is TGTGCCAGCAACCCCCGGGTAAGCGGGGAGCTGTTTTTT.

In its sample, this clonotype was seen once. This sequence is one base from a far larger clone and is likely a read error. This rearrangement joins TRBV5-4 to TRBJ2-1; D possibly matches TRBD1 or TRBD2 (5 bases each). V lost 0 bases, J lost 10 bases, and 14 bases lay in between. The germline CDR1 and CDR2 sequences are SGHNT and YYREEE (reference sequence). CDR3 length equals 14 residues. The CDR3 nucleotides are TGTGCCAGCAGCTTGGGGGGGAGCCCTTACGAGCAGTTCTTC. Translated, it gives CASSLGGSPYEQFF.

The J gene is TRBJ1-1, the V gene TRBV6-6, with D perhaps matching TRBD1 (5 bases). Trimming took off 5 bases at V and 1 base at J, with 20 bases between the two ends. The CDR3 is 17 residues long. CDR1 is MNHNY and CDR2 is SVGAGI in the germline V gene (reference sequence). This CDR3 reads CASSVHSPGQANTEAFF. The CDR3 DNA reads TGTGCCAGCAGTGTCCACTCGCCGGGGCAGGCGAACACTGAAGCTTTCTTT.

Remarks on this clonotype: A far larger clone is off by one base, so a read error is likely. The V gene is TRBV20-1, the J gene TRBJ2-7, with 12 bases that match TRBD2. The CDR3 contains 17 residues. Trimming took 2 bases from V and 7 from J; bases not matched to a gene: 15. The germline gives CDR1 DFQATT, CDR2 SNEGSKA (reference sequence). CDR3 residues: CSARFRRLAGVPNEQYF. The CDR3 region has the DNA TGCAGTGCTAGATTCCGAAGACTAGCGGGAGTCCCTAATGAGCAGTACTTC.

This clonotype was observed many times. The V and J genes are TRBV3-1 and TRBJ2-3; the D is unclear. V lost 5 bases, J lost 1 base, and 10 bases lay in between. Germline V gene sequence: CDR1 LGHDT, CDR2 YNNKEL (reference sequence). The CDR3 is 14 residues long. The CDR3 protein is CASSEGAGTDTQYF. DNA for the CDR3: TGTGCCAGCAGCGAAGGAGCAGGCACAGATACGCAGTATTTT.

In this sample, this clonotype turned up many times. The chain carries TRBV20-1 and TRBJ1-2, with D unresolved. Per the germline V gene, CDR1 is DFQATT and CDR2 is SNEGSKA (reference sequence). Trimming removed 0 bases from V and 6 bases from J, with 17 bases in between. CDR3 length: 15 residues. CDR3: CSAREGFLFSHGYTF. The DNA for the CDR3 is TGCAGTGCTAGAGAGGGTTTCCTCTTCTCCCATGGCTACACCTTC.

This clonotype was picked up many times. V is TRBV19 and J is TRBJ2-4, with 8 positions matching TRBD2. With V trimmed by 6 bases and J by 1 base, 11 bases remained unmatched. This CDR3 is built from 17 residues. The germline V gene encodes CDR1 LNHDA and CDR2 SQIVND (reference sequence). CDR3 nucleotide sequence: TGTGCCAGTAGCACCCTTCCCGGGACTAGGGCCAAAAACATTCAGTACTTC. Its protein product is CASSTLPGTRAKNIQYF.

This clonotype appeared many times. CDR3 amino acids: CASSRGTIPYEQYF. The DNA of the CDR3 is TGTGCCAGCAGCCGGGGGACAATCCCCTACGAGCAGTACTTC. The chain recombines TRBV3-1 with TRBJ2-7, with D perhaps matching TRBD1 (6 bases). The CDR3 runs 14 residues. Trimming took 4 bases from V and 2 from J, leaving 12 bases between them. CDR1 LGHDT and CDR2 YNNKEL come from the germline V gene (reference sequence).

This clonotype was found many times. The V and J genes are TRBV28 and TRBJ2-7; D is perhaps TRBD2 (7 bases). The CDR3 totals 14 residues. CDR1 is MDHEN, CDR2 SYDVKM, per germline. Trimming removed 6 bases at V and 2 bases at J, with 14 bases between. The CDR3 bases are TGTGCCAGCAGCCTAGGGGGGGCCCCCTACGAGCAGTACTTC. Its translation: CASSLGGAPYEQYF.

Note on this clonotype: A far bigger clonotype differs at one base, so this is likely a read error. The rearrangement links TRBV29-1 to TRBJ1-6, with TRBD1 as a possible D gene (6 bases). Germline V gives CDR1 SQVTM, CDR2 ANQGSEA. CDR3 length: 16 residues. CDR3 region: CSDRLLGGTYNSPLHF. CDR3 bases: TGCAGTGACAGGCTCTTGGGCGGGACCTATAATTCACCCCTCCACTTT.

Notes on this clonotype: This probably arose from a read error, given a far larger clone one base away. The V gene is TRBV27, the J gene TRBJ2-7; D is unresolved. Germline-derived CDR1 and CDR2 are MNHEY and SMNVEV (reference sequence). CDR3 length equals 14 residues. V lost 6 bases, J lost 0 bases, and 12 bases lay in between. Here the CDR3 DNA reads TGTGCCAGCAGCGCGCAGACCAACTCCTACGAGCAGTACTTC. It is translated as CASSAQTNSYEQYF.

The chain links TRBV28 to TRBJ2-7; 9 nucleotides match TRBD1. The CDR3 length is 13 residues. With 6 bases clipped from V and 4 bases from J, the junction kept 4 bases outside the gene matches. Germline values: CDR1 MDHEN, CDR2 SYDVKM. CDR3 nucleotides: TGTGCCAGCAGGGCACAGGGGGCTTACGAGCAGTACTTC. As protein: CASRAQGAYEQYF.

The sample holds a few counts of this clonotype. The J gene is TRBJ1-2, the V gene TRBV7-9, with TRBD1 identical over 7 bases. J gave up 8 bases and V 1 base, and 7 bases lay outside the gene matches. Germline CDR1 and CDR2: SEHNR and FQNEAQ (reference sequence). CDR3 length equals 14 residues. Here the CDR3 DNA reads TGTGCCAGCAGCTTAGAGGGGACAGCCGGCGGCTACACCTTC. Its protein product is CASSLEGTAGGYTF.

This clonotype showed up many times. The chain links TRBV18 to TRBJ2-7; 9 bases agree with TRBD1. CDR1 KGHSH and CDR2 LQKENI come from the germline V gene. Losses at the gene ends were 5 bases for V and 7 bases for J; bases not matched to a gene: 6. This CDR3 is 13 amino acids long. The CDR3, as DNA: TGTGCCAGCTCAGCGGACAGGGGCGGGGAGCAGTACTTC. This encodes CASSADRGGEQYF.

The gene calls are TRBV20-1 and TRBJ2-1; D is ambiguous. V lost 3 bases, J lost 6 bases, and 12 bases lay in between. Germline-derived CDR1 and CDR2 are DFQATT and SNEGSKA (reference sequence). This CDR3 spans 13 amino acids. CDR3 DNA: TGCAGTGCTAGGTCGGTTGGTGGCAATGAGCAGTTCTTC. It codes for CSARSVGGNEQFF.

This clonotype was detected many times. The V gene is TRBV19, the J gene TRBJ2-1; 7 bases agree with TRBD1. The germline V gene has CDR1 LNHDA and CDR2 SQIVND (reference sequence). CDR3 length: 14 residues. V was clipped by 4 bases and J by 5 bases; unmatched bases: 5. This CDR3 reads CASSRTGTDNEQFF. CDR3 sequence (DNA): TGTGCCAGTAGTAGGACCGGGACAGACAATGAGCAGTTCTTC.

This clonotype was counted at least ten times. The chain is built from TRBV14 and TRBJ1-1, with 8 bases that match TRBD1. The CDR3 length is 16 residues. CDR1 and CDR2 (germline): SGHDN, FVKESK. V dropped 4 bases and J dropped 1; count of bases not matched to a gene: 8. CDR3 bases: TGTGCCAGCAGCCGAGCTTCGACAGGGGCGAACACTGAAGCTTTCTTT. Amino acid sequence: CASSRASTGANTEAFF.

The chain is built from TRBV7-9 and TRBJ2-1; D unclear. CDR1 is SEHNR and CDR2 is FQNEAQ in the germline V gene (reference sequence). The CDR3 loop spans 13 amino acids. Trimming took off 5 bases at V and 12 bases at J, with 17 bases between the two ends. DNA of the CDR3: TGTGCCAGCAGCCTTCCAAATGTGTCGAGGCAGTTCTTC. This gives the protein CASSLPNVSRQFF.

This clonotype has at least ten counts. The V gene is TRBV7-2, the J gene TRBJ1-4; 7 bases agree with TRBD1. This CDR3 is 15 amino acids long. Germline trimming cut 1 base from V and 7 bases from J; bases unmatched to any gene: 6. Germline V lookup: CDR1 SGHTA, CDR2 FQGNSA. CDR3: CASSLGGRGREKLFF. In nucleotides, the CDR3 is TGTGCCAGCAGCTTAGGTGGGAGGGGGCGTGAAAAACTGTTTTTT.

This clonotype was picked up many times. V usage is TRBV27 and J usage is TRBJ1-2, with a weak D call TRBD1 (6 bases). V lost 6 bases, J lost 4 bases, and 15 bases lay in between. CDR3 length equals 14 residues. In germline, CDR1 is MNHEY, CDR2 SMNVEV (reference sequence). The CDR3 here is CASRPGQSFYGYTF. The DNA for the CDR3 is TGTGCCAGCAGACCCGGACAGAGTTTCTATGGCTACACCTTC.